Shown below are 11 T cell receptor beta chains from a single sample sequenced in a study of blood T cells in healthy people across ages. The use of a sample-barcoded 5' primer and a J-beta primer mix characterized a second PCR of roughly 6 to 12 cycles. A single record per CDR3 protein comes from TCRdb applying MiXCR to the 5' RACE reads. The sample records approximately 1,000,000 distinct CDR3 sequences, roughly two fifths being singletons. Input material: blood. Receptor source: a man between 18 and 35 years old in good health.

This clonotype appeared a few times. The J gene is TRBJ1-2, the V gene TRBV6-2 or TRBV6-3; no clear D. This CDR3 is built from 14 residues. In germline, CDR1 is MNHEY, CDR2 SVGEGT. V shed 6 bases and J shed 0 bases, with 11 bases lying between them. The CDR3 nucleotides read TGTGCCAGCAGACCTGACGGGCCTAACTATGGCTACACCTTC. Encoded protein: CASRPDGPNYGYTF.

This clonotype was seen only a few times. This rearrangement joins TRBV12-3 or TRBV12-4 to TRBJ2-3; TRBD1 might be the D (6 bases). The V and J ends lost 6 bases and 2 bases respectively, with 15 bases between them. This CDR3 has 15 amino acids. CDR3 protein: CASSPRGYNTDTQYF. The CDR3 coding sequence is TGTGCCAGCAGCCCAAGGGGGTACAACACAGATACGCAGTATTTT.

The CDR3, as DNA: TGTGCCAGCACCCCGGGACTAGCCACGTCTAGCACAGATACGCAGTATTTT. The encoded protein is CASTPGLATSSTDTQYF. This chain uses TRBV12-3 or TRBV12-4 with TRBJ2-3; 9 bases are a match to TRBD2. The CDR3 length is 17 residues. V was clipped by 7 bases and J by 0 bases; unmatched bases: 11.

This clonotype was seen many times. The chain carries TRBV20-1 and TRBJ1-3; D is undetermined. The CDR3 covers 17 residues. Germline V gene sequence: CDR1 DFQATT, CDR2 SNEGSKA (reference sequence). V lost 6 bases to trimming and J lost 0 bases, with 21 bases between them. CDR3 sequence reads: CSADDSHSRTSGNTIYF. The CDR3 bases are TGCAGTGCCGACGATTCTCACAGTCGAACCTCTGGAAACACCATATATTTT.

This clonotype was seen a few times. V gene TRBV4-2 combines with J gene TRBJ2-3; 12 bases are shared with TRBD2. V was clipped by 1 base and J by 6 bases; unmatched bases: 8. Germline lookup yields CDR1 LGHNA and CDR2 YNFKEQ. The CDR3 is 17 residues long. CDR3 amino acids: CASSQVRPGTSGDTQYF. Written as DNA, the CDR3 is TGTGCCAGCAGCCAAGTCCGCCCCGGGACTAGCGGGGATACGCAGTATTTT.

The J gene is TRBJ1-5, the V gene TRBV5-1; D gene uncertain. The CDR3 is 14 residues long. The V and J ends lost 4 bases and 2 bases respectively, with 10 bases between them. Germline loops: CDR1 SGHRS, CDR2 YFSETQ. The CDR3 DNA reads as TGCGCCAGCAGCCGGGAGGGTGGCAATCAGCCCCAGCATTTT. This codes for CASSREGGNQPQHF.

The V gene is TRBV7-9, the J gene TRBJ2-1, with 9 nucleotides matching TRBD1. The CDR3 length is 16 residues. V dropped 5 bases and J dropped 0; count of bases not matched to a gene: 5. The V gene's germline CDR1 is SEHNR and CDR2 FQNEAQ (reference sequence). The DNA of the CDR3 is TGTGCCAGCAGCCGACAGGGGGGGAGCTCCTACAATGAGCAGTTCTTC. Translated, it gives CASSRQGGSSYNEQFF. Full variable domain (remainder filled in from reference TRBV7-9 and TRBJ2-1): DTGVSQNPRHKITKRGQNVTFRCDPISEHNRLYWYRQTLGQGPEFLTYFQNEAQLEKSRLLSDRFSAERPKGSFSTLEIQRTEQGDSAMYLCASSRQGGSSYNEQFFGPGTRLTVL.

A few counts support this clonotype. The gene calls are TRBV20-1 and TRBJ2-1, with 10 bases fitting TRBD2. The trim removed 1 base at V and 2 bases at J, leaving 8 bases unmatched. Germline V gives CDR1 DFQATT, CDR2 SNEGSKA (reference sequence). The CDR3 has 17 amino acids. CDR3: CSARGDASGGPYNEQFF. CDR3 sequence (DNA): TGCAGTGCTAGAGGGGATGCTAGCGGGGGCCCCTACAATGAGCAGTTCTTC.

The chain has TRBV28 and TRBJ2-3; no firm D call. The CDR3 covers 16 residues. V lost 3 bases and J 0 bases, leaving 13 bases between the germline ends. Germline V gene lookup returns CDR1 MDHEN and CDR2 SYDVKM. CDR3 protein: CASSFGAVTSTDTQYF. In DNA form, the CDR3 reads TGTGCCAGCAGTTTCGGCGCAGTCACTAGCACAGATACGCAGTATTTT.

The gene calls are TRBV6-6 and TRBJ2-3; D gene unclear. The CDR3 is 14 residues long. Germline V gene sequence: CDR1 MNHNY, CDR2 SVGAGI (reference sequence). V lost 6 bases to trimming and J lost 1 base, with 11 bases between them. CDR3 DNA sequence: TGTGCCAGCAGGTCACTACTGGGCACAGATACGCAGTATTTT. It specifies CASRSLLGTDTQYF.

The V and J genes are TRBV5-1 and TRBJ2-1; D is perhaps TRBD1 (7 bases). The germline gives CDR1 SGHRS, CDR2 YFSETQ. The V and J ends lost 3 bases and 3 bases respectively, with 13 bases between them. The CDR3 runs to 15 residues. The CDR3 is CASSWGDRDYNEQFF. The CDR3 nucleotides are TGCGCCAGCAGCTGGGGGGACAGAGACTACAATGAGCAGTTCTTC.